The clone carrying this T cell receptor (beta chain) was seen at least ten times. Its antigen is as yet unknown. CDR1 and CDR2 from the germline V gene are SGHRS and YFSETQ. The junction had 4 bases not matched to a gene; V was cut back by 6 bases and J by 1 base. The CDR3 has 15 amino acids. The investigators amplified TCR beta CDR3 regions from RNA transcripts. A set of HTBI primers served as the primers for a first-round RT-PCR of the TCR CDR3. TCRdb itself ran the multiplex PCR reads through MiXCR, one entry per CDR3 protein. The sample holds 35,000 or so distinct CDR3 sequences, about 47% seen once. Not enrolled were patients with uncontrolled infection, other autoimmune disease, pregnancy or lactation. The data derive from a study of T cells in Graves' hyperthyroidism and ophthalmopathy. Findings and limits, study-wide: A model built on 13 V-J features separated ophthalmopathy from stable hyperthyroidism.

Sequenced sample: blood. The V call is TRBV5-1, the J call TRBJ2-7; TRBD2 matches at 13 bases. This receptor was taken from a middle-aged man with Graves' ophthalmopathy. The DNA for the CDR3 is TGCGCCAGCACCCCACTAGCGGGAGGGTCCTACGAGCAGTACTTC. Its protein product is CASTPLAGGSYEQYF.